This TCR beta chain derives from a study of cytomegalovirus exposure and HLA in healthy donors. As for this clone: Its matching antigen is unknown.

TCRdb's copy holds only in-frame clones and misses some; the assay was immunoSEQ multiplex PCR. The repertoire holds about 120,000 clones, with 85% to 90% as singletons. Study-wide points: Some TCR beta chains (roughly 160 of them) were listed as cytomegalovirus-associated. According to a subsequent analysis, TCR clusters identified in the first cohort showed a tendency to co-occur across the roughly 130 validation repertoires.

Sequencing was carried out using PBMCs. This clonotype was obtained from a young woman in good health and CMV-seronegative.

The DNA of the CDR3 is TGTGCCAGCAGTCGGACTAGCGGGAGGGGAGGCCAAGAGACCCAGTACTTC. It encodes CASSRTSGRGGQETQYF. This sequence joins TRBV28 and TRBJ2-5; 15 nucleotides agree with TRBD2. V trimming: 5 bases; J trimming: 1 base; junction bases outside the gene matches: 5. The germline CDR1 and CDR2 sequences are MDHEN and SYDVKM. This CDR3 has 17 residues.